Following are 27 T cell receptor beta chains from one sample sequenced in a study of blood T cell repertoires in COVID-19. Assay used: immunoSEQ multiplex PCR; TCRdb lists only in-frame clones, some missing. Among some 130,000 clones listed, about 88% were seen once. The sequenced sample was peripheral blood. The receptors shown here come from an elderly woman with acute or convalescent COVID-19.

This rearrangement joins TRBV7-2 to TRBJ2-5; D is perhaps TRBD2 (6 bases). CDR3 length: 15 residues. Trimming took off 4 bases at V and 2 bases at J, with 14 bases between the two ends. Germline V gene data show CDR1 as SGHTA and CDR2 as FQGNSA. CDR3 region: CASSWGGSSQETQYF. The DNA of the CDR3 is TGTGCCAGCAGCTGGGGAGGCAGCTCTCAAGAGACCCAGTACTTC.

This chain uses TRBV13 with TRBJ2-2, with D maybe TRBD1 (6 bases). The germline gives CDR1 PRHDT, CDR2 FYEKMQ (reference sequence). This CDR3 region has 16 residues. Trimming took off 7 bases at V and 0 bases at J, with 15 bases between the two ends. CDR3 region: CASTHYGQSNTGELFF. The DNA of the CDR3 is TGTGCCAGCACCCATTACGGACAGTCGAACACCGGGGAGCTGTTTTTT.

This clone has only one observation. The chain is built from TRBV24-1 and TRBJ1-2, with 8 bases matching TRBD1. From germline, CDR1 is KGHDR and CDR2 SFDVKD. J lost 3 bases, V lost 6 bases, and 14 bases had no gene match. This CDR3 is built from 17 residues. CDR3 sequence reads: CATSTRRTGTVHYGYTF. For the CDR3, the DNA is TGTGCCACCAGTACGAGGAGGACAGGGACGGTACACTATGGCTACACCTTC.

The rearrangement links TRBV5-5 to TRBJ2-2; 12 bases are shared with TRBD2. The V gene's germline CDR1 is SGHKS and CDR2 YYEKEE (reference sequence). The trim removed 4 bases at V and 0 bases at J, leaving 4 bases unmatched. The CDR3 covers 17 residues. The CDR3 sequence is CASSSGLAGTNTGELFF. The CDR3 nucleotides read TGTGCCAGCAGCAGCGGACTAGCGGGGACGAACACCGGGGAGCTGTTTTTT.

The chain has TRBV19 and TRBJ2-2; D is perhaps TRBD2 (5 bases). This CDR3 is built from 16 residues. Trimming took 3 bases from V and 1 from J, leaving 12 bases between them. The germline CDR1 and CDR2 sequences are LNHDA and SQIVND (reference sequence). CDR3 sequence (DNA): TGTGCCAGTAGTATTTTAACGGGAAAGAACACCGGGGAGCTGTTTTTT. Translated, it gives CASSILTGKNTGELFF.

V usage is TRBV2 and J usage is TRBJ1-2; D possibly corresponds to TRBD1 (6 bases). Trimming removed 10 bases from V and 2 bases from J, with 14 bases in between. CDR1 and CDR2 from the germline V gene are SNHLY and FYNNEI. The CDR3 loop spans 13 amino acids. The CDR3 coding sequence is TGTGCCACCTGGGGGCTGCGGAACTATGGCTACACCTTC. This sequence encodes CATWGLRNYGYTF.

The chain recombines TRBV19 with TRBJ2-1; 10 bases line up with TRBD1. CDR1 LNHDA and CDR2 SQIVND come from the germline V gene (reference sequence). Trimming took 5 bases from V and 13 from J; bases not matched to a gene: 11. The CDR3 length is 14 residues. CDR3 in DNA: TGTGCCAGTAGTGTTCGACAGGGGGCCCTAACCCAGTTCTTC. Protein sequence: CASSVRQGALTQFF.

The chain links TRBV4-1 to TRBJ1-3; no clear D gene. The CDR3 is 12 residues long. Trimming cost V 3 bases and J 6 bases, with 6 bases left between them. Germline CDR1 and CDR2: MGHRA and YSYEKL. The DNA for the CDR3 is TGCGCCAGCAGCCATAGTGCAAACACCATATATTTT. Amino acids: CASSHSANTIYF.

V and J are TRBV2 and TRBJ2-5, with TRBD2 matching over 10 bases. CDR3 size: 18 residues. Looked up from germline, CDR1 is SNHLY and CDR2 is FYNNEI. Trimming cost V 2 bases and J 4 bases; bases outside gene matches: 13. This CDR3 is CASSEFGVASGGGETQYF. DNA for the CDR3: TGTGCCAGCAGTGAATTCGGAGTGGCTAGCGGGGGCGGAGAGACCCAGTACTTC.

This clone was counted between two and nine times. The rearrangement links TRBV7-2 to TRBJ2-3; D might be TRBD1 (5 bases). Germline V gene sequence: CDR1 SGHTA, CDR2 FQGNSA. CDR3 length equals 14 residues. V dropped 1 base and J dropped 9 bases, with 14 bases sitting between them. CDR3 nucleotides: TGTGCCAGCAGCTTAGGGAAGGACACTCCAACGCAGTATTTT. Translating it yields CASSLGKDTPTQYF.

In nucleotides, the CDR3 is TGTGCCAGCAGTTACTCTCTCGTGTATAACTATGGCTACACCTTC. Translating gives CASSYSLVYNYGYTF. This chain connects TRBV6-2 or TRBV6-3 to TRBJ1-2, with D hard to call. The germline V gene encodes CDR1 MNHEY and CDR2 SVGEGT. Trimming took off 0 bases at V and 1 base at J, with 9 bases between the two ends. CDR3 size: 15 residues.

In its sample, this clone was seen once. This chain joins TRBV5-6 and TRBJ1-5, with 10 bases matching TRBD1. Losses at the gene ends were 4 bases for V and 7 bases for J; bases not matched to a gene: 5. The CDR3 contains 14 residues. The germline V gene has CDR1 SGHDT and CDR2 YYEEEE. CDR3 coding DNA: TGTGCCAGCAGCCTGACAGGGGGCCACCAGCCCCAGCATTTT. Amino acid sequence: CASSLTGGHQPQHF.

The V and J genes are TRBV30 and TRBJ2-1; D call uncertain. The germline V and J ends were trimmed by 0 bases and 1 base, with 13 bases remaining between them. CDR1 and CDR2 from the germline V gene are GTSNPN and SVGIG (reference sequence). CDR3 length: 16 amino acids. The CDR3 sequence is CAWSVPLRSSYNEQFF. The CDR3 nucleotides read TGTGCCTGGAGTGTCCCCTTGAGAAGTTCCTACAATGAGCAGTTCTTC.

The chain's CDR3 is CASSQTGVSNQPQHF. The DNA for the CDR3 is TGTGCCAGCAGTCAAACAGGGGTTAGCAATCAGCCCCAGCATTTT. V gene TRBV6-5 combines with J gene TRBJ1-5; 7 bases are a match to TRBD1. The CDR3 loop spans 15 amino acids. Germline V gene lookup returns CDR1 MNHEY and CDR2 SVGAGI. The J segment lost 0 bases and the V segment lost 5 bases, leaving 4 bases of the junction unmatched.

To note about this clone: The identical CDR3 is also encoded by other nucleotide sequences in the sample. This chain connects TRBV15 to TRBJ2-7, with 8 bases fitting TRBD1. Trimming at V came to 0 bases and at J to 2 bases, leaving 0 bases not matched to a gene. Germline values: CDR1 LNHNV, CDR2 YYDKDF (reference sequence). The CDR3 is 14 amino acids. CDR3 region: CATSRDRGPYEQYF. Written as DNA, the CDR3 is TGTGCCACCAGCAGAGACAGGGGGCCCTACGAGCAGTACTTC.

The chain carries TRBV2 and TRBJ1-4; no firm D call. Trimming took 6 bases from V and 3 from J, leaving 11 bases between them. The CDR3 spans 14 residues. CDR1 and CDR2 from the germline V gene are SNHLY and FYNNEI. The CDR3 sequence: CASRLGRPNEKLFF. CDR3 nucleotide sequence: TGTGCCAGCAGATTAGGGAGGCCTAATGAAAAACTGTTTTTT.

The chain employs TRBV19 and TRBJ1-1; 9 nucleotides align to TRBD1. Germline values: CDR1 LNHDA, CDR2 SQIVND (reference sequence). J lost 2 bases, V lost 6 bases, and 7 bases had no gene match. This CDR3 has 15 amino acids. The chain's CDR3 is CASRYRGQRNTEAFF. CDR3 DNA: TGTGCCAGTAGGTACAGGGGGCAACGAAACACTGAAGCTTTCTTT.

This clone appeared a few times. The chain has TRBV18 and TRBJ2-6; 9 positions agree with TRBD2. Trimming cost V 7 bases and J 0 bases; bases outside gene matches: 7. CDR1 and CDR2 (germline): KGHSH, LQKENI. This CDR3 contains 17 residues. The CDR3: CASFPSGVSSGANVLTF. For the CDR3, the DNA is TGTGCCAGCTTCCCTAGCGGGGTTAGCTCTGGGGCCAACGTCCTGACTTTC.

This chain uses TRBV7-2 with TRBJ2-2; TRBD2 might be the D (6 bases). The CDR3 has 16 amino acids. Germline values: CDR1 SGHTA, CDR2 FQGNSA. Deletions cut 1 base from V and 6 bases from J, with 15 bases between. This CDR3 reads CASSLVIRTIAGELFF. In nucleotides, the CDR3 is TGTGCCAGCAGCTTAGTTATTAGGACTATCGCCGGGGAGCTGTTTTTT.

This rearrangement joins TRBV30 to TRBJ1-6, with D hard to call. Germline CDR1 and CDR2: GTSNPN and SVGIG (reference sequence). The length of the CDR3 is 13 residues. The V and J ends lost 3 bases and 7 bases respectively, with 10 bases between them. CDR3: CAWRGPVNSPLHF. In nucleotides, the CDR3 is TGTGCCTGGAGGGGCCCAGTGAATTCACCCCTCCACTTT. The variable domain in full, completed from reference TRBV30 and TRBJ1-6, reads SQTIHQWPATLVQPVGSPLSLECTVEGTSNPNLYWYRQAAGRGLQLLFYSVGIGQISSEVPQNLSASRPQDRQFILSSKKLLLSDSGFYLCAWRGPVNSPLHFGNGTRLTVT.

This chain uses TRBV6-6 with TRBJ1-5, with TRBD1 matching over 11 bases. Germline-derived CDR1 and CDR2 are MNHNY and SVGAGI (reference sequence). The V segment lost 10 bases and the J segment 1 base; nucleotides outside the gene matches: 3. The CDR3 is 14 residues long. The CDR3 DNA sequence: TGTGCCACCGGACAGGGGGCGAGCAATCAGCCCCAGCATTTT. This sequence encodes CATGQGASNQPQHF.

The rearrangement uses TRBV7-9 and TRBJ2-7, with TRBD1 as a possible D gene (5 bases). Between the trimmed V and J ends, which lost 0 bases and 1 base, there was a span of 10 bases. In germline, CDR1 is SEHNR, CDR2 FQNEAQ (reference sequence). This CDR3 comprises 15 residues. The CDR3 protein is CASSLAGPVSYEQYF. CDR3 nucleotides: TGTGCCAGCAGCTTAGCGGGGCCTGTATCCTACGAGCAGTACTTC.

Of note for this clone: The junction differs from germline at one of its ends, possibly a read error. This chain links TRBV7-9 with TRBJ1-2; D is ambiguous. The CDR3 has 13 amino acids. Germline lookup yields CDR1 SEHNR and CDR2 FQNEAQ (reference sequence). CDR3 sequence: CASSLFTGSGSHF. CDR3 nucleotide sequence: TGTGCCAGCAGCTTATTCACTGGGTCAGGTTCCCACTTC.

CDR3 DNA sequence: TGTGCTAGTGGTTTGGCTCGGGACAGGGGGTCCTACGAGCAGTACTTC. Amino acids: CASGLARDRGSYEQYF. The V call is TRBV12-5, the J call TRBJ2-7; 11 bases are a match to TRBD1. CDR3 length: 16 residues. From germline, CDR1 is LGHNT and CDR2 FRNRAP. V shed 1 base, J shed 1 base, and the junction held 3 bases outside the gene matches.

This sequence joins TRBV10-3 and TRBJ2-3, with D possibly being TRBD1 (5 bases). The CDR3 consists of 12 residues. The V gene lost 2 bases and the J gene lost 7 bases, with 7 bases spanning the gap. Per germline, CDR1 ENHRY and CDR2 SYGVKD. The CDR3 bases are TGTGCCATCAGTGAGGGGGCAAATACGCAGTATTTT. It specifies CAISEGANTQYF.

This clone was found a few times. In DNA form, the CDR3 reads TGTGCCAGCAGCCACAAAGCAGGAAGCACTGAAGCTTTCTTT. Amino acid sequence: CASSHKAGSTEAFF. The gene calls are TRBV3-1 (or the pseudogene TRBV3-2) and TRBJ1-1; D gene uncertain. From germline, CDR1 is LGHDT and CDR2 YNNKEL (reference sequence). The length of the CDR3 is 14 residues. V shed 3 bases and J shed 4 bases, with 12 bases lying between them.

This sequence joins TRBV28 and TRBJ2-1; weak D call: TRBD1 (5 bases). V was pared by 4 bases and J by 4 bases, with 11 bases between. Germline V gives CDR1 MDHEN, CDR2 SYDVKM. The CDR3 is made up of 14 amino acids. The CDR3 region has the DNA TGTGCCAGCAGTTCCACCCAGGGTTACAATGAGCAGTTCTTC. It translates to CASSSTQGYNEQFF.